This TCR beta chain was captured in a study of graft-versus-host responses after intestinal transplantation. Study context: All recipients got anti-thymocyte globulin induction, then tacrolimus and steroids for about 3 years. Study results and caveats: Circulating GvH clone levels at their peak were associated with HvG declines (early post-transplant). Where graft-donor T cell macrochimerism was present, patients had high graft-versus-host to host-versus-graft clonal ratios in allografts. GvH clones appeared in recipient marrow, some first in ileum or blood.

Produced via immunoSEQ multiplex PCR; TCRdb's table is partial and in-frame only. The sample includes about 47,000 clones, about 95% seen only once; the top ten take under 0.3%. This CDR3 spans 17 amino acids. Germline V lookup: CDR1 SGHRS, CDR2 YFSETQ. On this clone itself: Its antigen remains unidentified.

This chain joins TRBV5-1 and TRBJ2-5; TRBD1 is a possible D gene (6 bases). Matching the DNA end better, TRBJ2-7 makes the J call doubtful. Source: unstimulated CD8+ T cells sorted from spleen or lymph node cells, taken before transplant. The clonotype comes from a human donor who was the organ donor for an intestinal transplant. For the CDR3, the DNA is TGCGCCAGCAGCTCGAGCCAGACAGGCTTCGAGTCCTACGAGCAGTACTTC. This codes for CASSSSQTGFESYEQYF.